This record looks at one TCR beta chain sequence and its context. As yet, its antigen is unknown. This sample is part of a study of cytotoxic CD8 clonotypes in ibrutinib-treated CLL. Across the study: Partial responses numbered roughly 24 and complete responses 2; after a median approximately 70 months, roughly 15 stayed remitted and around 12 progressed. Once patients had received a median approximately twelve months of treatment, range 6 to 36, response samples were obtained.

The CDR3 length is 15 residues. V lost 2 bases and J lost 5, with 13 bases in between. Germline V CDR1 and CDR2: SGHTA, FQGTGA. General study results and limits: The clonality went up when patients responded to ibrutinib and dropped back toward baseline at progression.

Assay: immunoSEQ multiplex PCR; the TCRdb copy retains only in-frame clones and omits some. This sample has about 84,000 clones, with 70% to 90% found just once. The starting material was PBMCs, obtained before ibrutinib treatment. V gene TRBV7-3 combines with J gene TRBJ2-1; D may be TRBD2 (5 bases). This sequence was found in a human donor with chronic lymphocytic leukemia. The CDR3 sequence is CASSLGPSRHNEQFF. Written as DNA, the CDR3 is TGTGCCAGCAGCTTAGGGCCTAGCCGACACAATGAGCAGTTCTTC.